Sequencing of this TCR beta chain was carried out in a study of cytomegalovirus exposure and HLA in healthy donors. Study-level findings and limits: The majority of TCR sequences were rare, yet some public TCRs appeared in many donors.

The primer mix had 60 Vbeta and 13 Jbeta primers. The assay was immunoSEQ multiplex PCR, and TCRdb's table has in-frame clones only and misses some. The sample records 90,000 to 120,000 clones, 60% to 80% being singletons. In germline, CDR1 is SGHRS, CDR2 YFSETQ. The germline V and J ends were trimmed by 8 bases and 5 bases, with 12 bases remaining between them. CDR3 length: 12 amino acids. As concerns this clone: Its antigen is still unknown.

This receptor was obtained from a man aged 18 to 29 in good health and CMV-seronegative. The J gene is TRBJ2-3, the V gene TRBV5-1, with D unresolved. Material for sequencing was PBMCs. CDR3 sequence reads: CASHDTGDTQYF. The CDR3 region has the DNA TGCGCCAGTCACGATACGGGAGATACGCAGTATTTT.